This note documents a single T cell receptor (beta chain) sequence. Its matching antigen is unknown. V was clipped by 4 bases and J by 2 bases, with 10 bases between them. This CDR3 has 13 residues. Per the germline V gene, CDR1 is SGHNT and CDR2 is YYREEE (reference sequence). These data come from a study of PD-1 blockade in classical Hodgkin lymphoma. General study points: Possible causes of repertoire differences, disease activity or prior therapy, remain undefined.

Method: immunoSEQ multiplex PCR; TCRdb's copy keeps in-frame clones and lacks some. The sample holds 20,000 to 25,000 clones, roughly 94% seen once. The time point denotes: newly diagnosed, previously untreated cHL patient sample. This sequence originates from a human donor with classical Hodgkin lymphoma. The sequencing input was peripheral blood mononuclear cells (PBMCs). The rearrangement joins TRBV5-4 to TRBJ2-7; TRBD1 might be the D (6 bases). In DNA, the CDR3 is TGTGCCAGCAGCCCTGGACAGCCCTACGAGCAGTACTTC. The encoded protein is CASSPGQPYEQYF.